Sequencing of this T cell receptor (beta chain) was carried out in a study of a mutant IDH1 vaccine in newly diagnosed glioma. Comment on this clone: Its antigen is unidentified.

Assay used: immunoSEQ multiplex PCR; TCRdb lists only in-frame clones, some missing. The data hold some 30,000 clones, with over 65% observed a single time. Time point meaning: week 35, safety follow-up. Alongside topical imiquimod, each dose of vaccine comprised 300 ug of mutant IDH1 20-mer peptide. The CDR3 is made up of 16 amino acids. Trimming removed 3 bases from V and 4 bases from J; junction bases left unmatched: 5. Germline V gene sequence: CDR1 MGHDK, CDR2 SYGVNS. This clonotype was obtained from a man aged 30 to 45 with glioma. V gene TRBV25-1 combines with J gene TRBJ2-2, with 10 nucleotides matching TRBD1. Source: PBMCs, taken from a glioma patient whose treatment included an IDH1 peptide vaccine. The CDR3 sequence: CASSDQGQGFTGELFF. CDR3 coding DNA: TGTGCCAGCAGTGACCAGGGACAGGGGTTCACCGGGGAGCTGTTTTTT. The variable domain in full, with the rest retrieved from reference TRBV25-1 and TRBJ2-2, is EADIYQTPRYLVIGTGKKITLECSQTMGHDKMYWYQQDPGMELHLIHYSYGVNSTEKGDLSSESTVSRIRTEHFPLTLESARPSHTSQYLCASSDQGQGFTGELFFGEGSRLTVL.